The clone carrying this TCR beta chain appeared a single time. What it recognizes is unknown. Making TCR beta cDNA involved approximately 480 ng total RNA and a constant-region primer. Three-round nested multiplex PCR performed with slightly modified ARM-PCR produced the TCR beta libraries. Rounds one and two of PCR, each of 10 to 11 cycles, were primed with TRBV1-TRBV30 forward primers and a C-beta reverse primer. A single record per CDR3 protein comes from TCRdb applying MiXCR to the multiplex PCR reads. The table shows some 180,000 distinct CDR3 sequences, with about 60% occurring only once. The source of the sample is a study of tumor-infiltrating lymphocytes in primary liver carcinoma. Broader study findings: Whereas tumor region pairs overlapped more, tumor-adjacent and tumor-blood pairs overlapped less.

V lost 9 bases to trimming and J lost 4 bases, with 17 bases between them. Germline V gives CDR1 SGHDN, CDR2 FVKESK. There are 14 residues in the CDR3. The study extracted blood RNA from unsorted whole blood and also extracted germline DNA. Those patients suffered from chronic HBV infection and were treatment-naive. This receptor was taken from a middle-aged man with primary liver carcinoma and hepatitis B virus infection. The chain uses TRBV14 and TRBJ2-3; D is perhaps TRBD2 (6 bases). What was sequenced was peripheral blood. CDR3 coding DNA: TGTGCCAGTCGTACGGGAGTCCCCCCAGATACGCAGTATTTT. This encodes CASRTGVPPDTQYF.